These 12 T cell receptor beta chains came from one sample sequenced in a study of cytomegalovirus exposure and HLA in healthy donors. The PCR had 60 Vbeta and 13 Jbeta primers. Using immunoSEQ multiplex PCR, the repertoire was profiled, and TCRdb retains in-frame clones only, with some absent. Here the sample spans around 69,000 clones, roughly 64% being singletons. Sequencing was done on a sample of PBMCs. All receptors derive from a man between 35 and 55 years old in good health and CMV-seropositive.

This clone has more than one count but fewer than ten. The same CDR3 is also encoded by other DNA sequences in this sample. The J gene is TRBJ1-3, the V gene TRBV18, with 8 bases identical to TRBD1. With 3 bases clipped from V and 0 bases from J, the junction kept 4 bases outside the gene matches. The CDR3 runs to 16 residues. Germline V gene lookup returns CDR1 KGHSH and CDR2 LQKENI. The chain's CDR3 is CASSPSGTGSGNTIYF. The CDR3 nucleotides read TGTGCCAGCTCACCCTCCGGGACAGGCTCTGGAAACACCATATATTTT.

This chain links TRBV19 with TRBJ1-1; TRBD1 matches at 12 bases. The CDR3 covers 15 residues. From germline, CDR1 is LNHDA and CDR2 SQIVND (reference sequence). The V and J ends lost 1 base and 7 bases, in that order; junction bases with no gene match: 4. CDR3 in DNA: TGTGCCAGTAGTATAGTTGGGACAGGGGGCGGTGAAGCTTTCTTT. It specifies CASSIVGTGGGEAFF.

The genes are TRBV29-1 and TRBJ2-5; TRBD2 agrees at 7 bases. The CDR3 runs to 12 residues. The V and J ends lost 7 bases and 3 bases, in that order; junction bases with no gene match: 5. Germline V CDR1 and CDR2: SQVTM, ANQGSEA. The CDR3, as DNA: TGCAGCGGACTAGCCGCCGAAGAGACCCAGTACTTC. This codes for CSGLAAEETQYF.

V usage is TRBV5-4 and J usage is TRBJ2-7; 9 nucleotides align to TRBD1. V lost 2 bases and J lost 4; bases outside the gene matches: 4. From germline, CDR1 is SGHNT and CDR2 YYREEE (reference sequence). The CDR3 is 14 residues long. CDR3 nucleotide sequence: TGTGCCAGCAGCTTTGTACAGGGGGCATACGAGCAGTACTTC. Translating it yields CASSFVQGAYEQYF.

The chain is built from TRBV7-6 and TRBJ2-2; 9 nucleotides align to TRBD1. J gave up 5 bases and V 5 bases, and 9 bases lay outside the gene matches. There are 16 residues in the CDR3. CDR1 is SGHVS and CDR2 is FNYEAQ in the germline V gene. In nucleotides, the CDR3 is TGTGCCAGCAGCATAACAGGGGGCAGGAGTACCGGGGAGCTGTTTTTT. Translation: CASSITGGRSTGELFF.

V gene TRBV5-1 combines with J gene TRBJ1-1; TRBD1 matches at 7 bases. The V gene's germline CDR1 is SGHRS and CDR2 YFSETQ. J lost 2 bases, V lost 4 bases, and 5 bases had no gene match. The CDR3 extends over 14 amino acids. The CDR3 bases are TGCGCCAGCAGCACGGGACAGATAAACACTGAAGCTTTCTTT. This codes for CASSTGQINTEAFF.

The sample holds a few counts of this clone. The chain recombines TRBV7-2 with TRBJ1-1; no clear D. This CDR3 contains 11 residues. The germline gives CDR1 SGHTA, CDR2 FQGNSA. Trimming pared 5 bases from V and 3 bases from J, leaving 4 bases between. Here the CDR3 DNA reads TGTGCCAGCAGCCCTTACACTGAAGCTTTCTTT. Translating gives CASSPYTEAFF.

This chain uses TRBV2 with TRBJ1-1; no clear D. The CDR3 contains 14 residues. The V end was cut by 6 bases, the J end by 0 bases, with 11 bases between. Germline assignment: CDR1 SNHLY and CDR2 FYNNEI. This CDR3 is CASRVEEMNTEAFF. CDR3 DNA: TGTGCCAGCAGGGTAGAGGAAATGAACACTGAAGCTTTCTTT. The complete variable domain, with remaining parts taken from reference TRBV2 and TRBJ1-1, reads EPEVTQTPSHQVTQMGQEVILRCVPISNHLYFYWYRQILGQKVEFLVSFYNNEISEKSEIFDDQFSVERPDGSNFTLKIRSTKLEDSAMYFCASRVEEMNTEAFFGQGTRLTVV.

The CDR3 protein is CASSLAWGGNEKLFF. The CDR3 coding sequence is TGCGCCAGCAGCTTGGCTTGGGGGGGGAATGAAAAACTGTTTTTT. The chain joins TRBV5-1 to TRBJ1-4; weak D call: TRBD1 (5 bases). The CDR3 has 15 amino acids. Germline CDR1 and CDR2: SGHRS and YFSETQ. The V gene lost 0 bases and the J gene lost 5 bases, with 11 bases spanning the gap.

The rearrangement joins TRBV5-4 to TRBJ2-3; possibly TRBD2 for D (6 bases). This CDR3 has 16 amino acids. Germline CDR1 SGHNT, CDR2 YYREEE (reference sequence). V was cut by 0 bases and J by 4 bases, with 15 bases left in between. Written as DNA, the CDR3 is TGTGCCAGCAGCTTGGGTCCGGGGGTAGGCGCAGATACGCAGTATTTT. It encodes CASSLGPGVGADTQYF.

The chain recombines TRBV12-2 with TRBJ2-7; the D call in the table, TRBD1, was not verified against the DNA. TRBV12-2 corresponds to a pseudogene. This CDR3 is built from 19 residues. CDR3 sequence: CASRLVLGQGYILRDEQYF. The CDR3 bases are TGTGCAAGTCGCTTAGTGCTAGGACAGGGGTATATTCTCAGGGACGAGCAGTACTTC.

The genes are TRBV10-3 and TRBJ2-1; tentatively, D is TRBD1 (6 bases). Trimming took off 6 bases at V and 3 bases at J, with 15 bases between the two ends. The CDR3 length is 15 residues. The V gene's germline CDR1 is ENHRY and CDR2 SYGVKD. The CDR3 spells CAIRGSQGFYNEQFF. CDR3 coding DNA: TGTGCCATCAGGGGCTCGCAGGGGTTCTACAATGAGCAGTTCTTC.